Listed here are 16 T cell receptor beta chains from one sample, sequenced in a study of CD8+ T cells in alopecia areata (dated by TCRdb to between 2018 and 2020). To prepare the library, the immunoSEQ multiplex PCR assay was applied. For TCR sequencing, RNA was extracted from every sample and reverse transcribed into cDNA to serve as template. TCRdb stores this immuneACCESS table with in-frame sequences only. Part of the clones is absent; in the studies checked, under half of the shortfall reflects unresolved V genes, and no reason is known for the rest. Across this sample there are 140,000 to 150,000 clones, with around 47% seen only once. Jointly, the top ten make up 6.5% to 7.5% of the sample. Sequencing was performed on CD4+ T cells sorted from blood. All receptors come from a human donor with alopecia areata.

V is TRBV7-3 and J is TRBJ2-3, with no clear D. Trimming shortened V by 5 bases and J by 1 base, and 10 bases separated the two germline ends. Germline V gene lookup returns CDR1 SGHTA and CDR2 FQGTGA. This CDR3 is 14 amino acids long. The CDR3 region has the DNA TGTGCCAGCAGCCTTGCCGTTCGCACAGATACGCAGTATTTT. It is translated as CASSLAVRTDTQYF.

The rearrangement links TRBV4-1 to TRBJ1-1, with TRBD1 identical over 7 bases. Looked up from germline, CDR1 is MGHRA and CDR2 is YSYEKL. V was pared by 3 bases and J by 10 bases, with 14 bases of the junction left unmatched. The CDR3 has 15 amino acids. The CDR3 nucleotides are TGCGCCAGCAGCCAGCCCCTGGACAGGAGACAAAGAGCTTTCTTT. Amino acid sequence: CASSQPLDRRQRAFF.

This chain links TRBV4-2 with TRBJ2-5, with D possibly TRBD2 on 6 matching bases. Trimming left V 0 bases short and J 4 bases short, with 15 bases between. The CDR3 runs 16 residues. Germline loops: CDR1 LGHNA, CDR2 YNFKEQ. Here the CDR3 DNA reads TGTGCCAGCAGCCAAGATAATATCCGGGGAGGAGAGACCCAGTACTTC. Translated, it gives CASSQDNIRGGETQYF.

This clone occurred a few times. This rearrangement joins TRBV29-1 to TRBJ1-4; D remains ambiguous. V shed 3 bases and J shed 9 bases, with 17 bases lying between them. The CDR3 extends over 14 amino acids. Germline loops: CDR1 SQVTM, CDR2 ANQGSEA. In DNA form, the CDR3 reads TGCAGCGTTGACGGCCTAGCCGCCAGAAAAAAACTGTTTTTT. Its translation: CSVDGLAARKKLFF.

The rearrangement uses TRBV11-2 and TRBJ2-7; D possibly matches TRBD1 or TRBD2 (5 bases each). V was clipped by 5 bases and J by 3 bases, with 11 bases between them. Germline V CDR1 and CDR2: SGHAT, FQNNGV. The CDR3 contains 13 residues. In nucleotides, the CDR3 is TGTGCCAGCAGCCACCTGGGGGACTACGAGCAGTACTTC. It specifies CASSHLGDYEQYF.

This clone was recorded once. J is TRBJ1-2 and V is TRBV29-1; weak D call: TRBD1 (6 bases). CDR1 and CDR2 from the germline V gene are SQVTM and ANQGSEA. The CDR3 consists of 14 residues. In DNA, the CDR3 is TGCACCGTGCGAGAGGGGACAACTAACTATGGCTACACCTTC. As protein: CTVREGTTNYGYTF.

In this sample, this clone turned up a few times. The V call is TRBV29-1, the J call TRBJ2-3; D unclear. The CDR3 runs 12 residues. Trimming took off 1 base at V and 5 bases at J, with 7 bases between the two ends. Germline V gene sequence: CDR1 SQVTM, CDR2 ANQGSEA. The CDR3 is CSVEGGVDTQYF. The CDR3 DNA follows: TGCAGCGTTGAAGGTGGGGTAGATACGCAGTATTTT.

The rearrangement links TRBV29-1 to TRBJ2-3; D gene ambiguous. The CDR3 length is 12 residues. Germline V gene sequence: CDR1 SQVTM, CDR2 ANQGSEA. Trimming took 5 bases from V and 3 from J, leaving 9 bases between them. CDR3 protein: CSVFSLTDTQYF. The CDR3 DNA sequence: TGCAGCGTTTTCTCTTTGACAGATACGCAGTATTTT.

The chain employs TRBV30 and TRBJ2-7, with TRBD2 identical over 8 bases. After removal of 0 bases from V and 12 bases from J, the junction contained 13 bases not matched to a gene. This CDR3 region has 14 residues. In germline, CDR1 is GTSNPN, CDR2 SVGIG (reference sequence). The CDR3 nucleotides read TGTGCCTGGAGTGTATCCCGAGGACTAGCACCTCTGTACTTC. It codes for CAWSVSRGLAPLYF.

This chain connects TRBV29-1 to TRBJ2-1, with unresolved D. The CDR3 has 14 residues. Germline V gene data show CDR1 as SQVTM and CDR2 as ANQGSEA. Trimming pared 6 bases from V and 7 bases from J, leaving 19 bases between. The DNA of the CDR3 is TGCAGCGTCCCCGATGAACGGACGGTGAATGAGCAGTTCTTC. This encodes CSVPDERTVNEQFF.

The chain has TRBV28 and TRBJ1-2; D uncertain. Germline CDR1 and CDR2: MDHEN and SYDVKM. This CDR3 spans 12 amino acids. The V gene lost 4 bases and the J gene lost 8 bases, with 11 bases spanning the gap. CDR3 bases: TGTGCCAGCAGTTCCGGGCCGGAGGGCTACACCTTC. It specifies CASSSGPEGYTF.

This clone came up a few times. The chain employs TRBV29-1 and TRBJ2-3; no definite D call. Germline loops: CDR1 SQVTM, CDR2 ANQGSEA. The CDR3 is 12 residues long. Trimming left V 6 bases short and J 0 bases short, with 7 bases between. The CDR3 loop is CSVGRSTDTQYF. In nucleotides, the CDR3 is TGCAGCGTCGGTCGGAGCACAGATACGCAGTATTTT.

The V gene is TRBV6-5, the J gene TRBJ2-5; 9 bases are a match to TRBD2. Trimming at V came to 3 bases and at J to 1 base, leaving 6 bases not matched to a gene. Germline V gives CDR1 MNHEY, CDR2 SVGAGI. The CDR3 has 16 amino acids. The CDR3 loop is CASSYTAGGAQETQYF. The DNA for the CDR3 is TGTGCCAGCAGTTATACTGCGGGAGGGGCCCAAGAGACCCAGTACTTC.

This clone turned up a few times. J is TRBJ2-7 and V is TRBV29-1; D is unclear. Deletions cut 4 bases from V and 5 bases from J, with 12 bases between. Germline CDR1 reads SQVTM; CDR2 reads ANQGSEA. The CDR3 totals 12 residues. DNA of the CDR3: TGCAGCGTTGCCCGAATTGGGGACGAGCAGTACTTC. It encodes CSVARIGDEQYF.

The sample holds a few counts of this clone. V usage is TRBV29-1 and J usage is TRBJ2-7; D might be TRBD1 or TRBD2, each matching 5 bases. Germline V gene lookup returns CDR1 SQVTM and CDR2 ANQGSEA. The CDR3 contains 13 residues. The V gene lost 6 bases and the J gene lost 0 bases, with 12 bases spanning the gap. This CDR3 reads CSVRGLFSYEQYF. CDR3 bases: TGCAGCGTCCGGGGCCTTTTCTCCTACGAGCAGTACTTC.

Turning to this clone: At one of its ends the junction is not consistent with the germline gene, which may arise from a read error. The CDR3 DNA reads TGCGCCAGCAGATTGGGACAGCTGAACACTGAAGCTTTCTTT. It translates to CASRLGQLNTEAFF. This chain connects TRBV5-1 to TRBJ1-1, with TRBD1 matching over 7 bases. This CDR3 contains 14 residues. CDR1 SGHRS and CDR2 YFSETQ come from the germline V gene.